Below, 15 T cell receptor beta chains from the same sample are listed, as sequenced in a study of blood T cell repertoires in COVID-19. Clones were read by immunoSEQ multiplex PCR, and TCRdb kept only the in-frame ones, dropping some. The repertoire holds over 90,000 clones, with 75% to 90% as singletons. The material sequenced was peripheral blood. These TCRs come from a woman aged 50 to 65 with COVID-19, enrolled during active disease.

J is TRBJ2-1 and V is TRBV3-1 (or the pseudogene TRBV3-2); TRBD2 agrees at 12 bases. V gave up 0 bases and J gave up 11 bases; unmatched junction bases: 5. CDR3 length equals 15 residues. CDR1 is LGHDT, CDR2 YNNKEL, per germline (reference sequence). CDR3 sequence: CASSQDTSGGHQQFF. CDR3 bases: TGTGCCAGCAGCCAAGACACTAGCGGGGGGCATCAGCAGTTCTTC.

The V call is TRBV4-3, the J call TRBJ2-7; the D is unclear. Germline CDR1 LGHNA, CDR2 YSLEER. The ends were cut back, 0 bases at V and 3 bases at J, with 6 bases in the middle. The CDR3 is 13 amino acids. CDR3 sequence (DNA): TGCGCCAGCAGCCAAGAACGGTTCTACGAGCAGTACTTC. It encodes CASSQERFYEQYF.

The chain carries TRBV11-2 and TRBJ1-1, with 9 bases matching TRBD1. CDR1 is SGHAT and CDR2 is FQNNGV in the germline V gene. This CDR3 comprises 15 residues. Trimming removed 5 bases from V and 0 bases from J; junction bases left unmatched: 4. CDR3 nucleotide sequence: TGTGCCAGCAGCCCCGGACAGGGGATGAACACTGAAGCTTTCTTT. Its protein product is CASSPGQGMNTEAFF.

V and J are TRBV30 and TRBJ1-3; 7 bases agree with TRBD1. V shed 4 bases and J 2 bases; nucleotides not matched to a gene: 8. Germline V CDR1 and CDR2: GTSNPN, SVGIG (reference sequence). The CDR3 is 15 residues long. CDR3 residues: CAWIRDREPGNTIYF. The DNA for the CDR3 is TGTGCCTGGATTAGGGACAGAGAGCCTGGAAACACCATATATTTT. Combining the CDR3 with reference TRBV30 and TRBJ1-3 gives the whole variable domain SQTIHQWPATLVQPVGSPLSLECTVEGTSNPNLYWYRQAAGRGLQLLFYSVGIGQISSEVPQNLSASRPQDRQFILSSKKLLLSDSGFYLCAWIRDREPGNTIYFGEGSWLTVV.

The rearrangement links TRBV6-5 to TRBJ1-5, with a possible D match to TRBD1 (6 bases). Germline V gene sequence: CDR1 MNHEY, CDR2 SVGAGI. Trimming pared 6 bases from V and 4 bases from J, leaving 16 bases between. The CDR3 is 15 residues long. CDR3 nucleotides: TGTGCCAGCAGAGCCCAAACAGGGACAAATCAGCCCCAGCATTTT. Translating it yields CASRAQTGTNQPQHF.

The genes are TRBV29-1 and TRBJ2-3, with unresolved D. The germline V and J ends were trimmed by 3 bases and 0 bases, with 10 bases remaining between them. This CDR3 spans 14 amino acids. CDR1 and CDR2 (germline): SQVTM, ANQGSEA. DNA of the CDR3: TGCAGCGTTGAGACCGGAGTTAGCACAGATACGCAGTATTTT. The encoded protein is CSVETGVSTDTQYF.

The J gene is TRBJ1-2, the V gene TRBV5-6; TRBD1 matches at 12 bases. The CDR3 contains 16 residues. V was pared by 0 bases and J by 6 bases, with 6 bases of the junction left unmatched. Germline-derived CDR1 and CDR2 are SGHDT and YYEEEE. This CDR3 is CASSLAGGTGGNGYTF. The DNA for the CDR3 is TGTGCCAGCAGCTTGGCCGGTGGGACAGGGGGCAATGGCTACACCTTC.

The rearrangement links TRBV7-2 to TRBJ2-1, with TRBD2 as a possible D gene (5 bases). The germline CDR1 and CDR2 sequences are SGHTA and FQGNSA. CDR3 size: 16 residues. V gave up 5 bases and J gave up 7 bases, with 21 bases separating them. In DNA, the CDR3 is TGTGCCAGCAGCACGGACTCGACTGCGGTTACGAATGAGCAGTTCTTC. Amino acids: CASSTDSTAVTNEQFF.

The rearrangement links TRBV28 to TRBJ1-1; 8 bases line up with TRBD1. Trimming took 10 bases from V and 5 from J; bases not matched to a gene: 6. The CDR3 sequence is 12 residues long. Germline lookup yields CDR1 MDHEN and CDR2 SYDVKM. This CDR3 is CATGQAKTEAFF. CDR3 coding DNA: TGTGCCACGGGACAGGCCAAGACTGAAGCTTTCTTT.

V is TRBV7-3 and J is TRBJ2-3, with D maybe TRBD1 (5 bases). Germline lookup yields CDR1 SGHTA and CDR2 FQGTGA. V was clipped by 3 bases and J by 6 bases, with 13 bases between them. The CDR3 sequence is 14 residues long. The CDR3 loop reads CASSLGQGPDTQYF. The DNA of the CDR3 is TGTGCCAGCAGCTTGGGGCAGGGCCCCGATACGCAGTATTTT.

This chain uses TRBV3-1 (or the pseudogene TRBV3-2) with TRBJ1-2; perhaps TRBD1 as D (5 bases). Trimming stripped 0 bases from V and 0 bases from J, with 8 bases between. This CDR3 contains 15 residues. Germline values: CDR1 LGHDT, CDR2 YNNKEL (reference sequence). CDR3 coding DNA: TGTGCCAGCAGCCAAGAAATGACAGCTAACTATGGCTACACCTTC. Its translation is CASSQEMTANYGYTF.

The gene calls are TRBV11-2 and TRBJ2-5, with 12 nucleotides matching TRBD2. Germline V lookup: CDR1 SGHAT, CDR2 FQNNGV. The J segment lost 4 bases and the V segment lost 0 bases, leaving 9 bases of the junction unmatched. CDR3 size: 18 residues. The CDR3 DNA sequence: TGTGCCAGCAGCTTAGATCGCATAGTGACTAGCGGGGGAGAGACCCAGTACTTC. It encodes CASSLDRIVTSGGETQYF.

CDR3 coding DNA: TGTGCCAGCAGCCCGGGACAGGGCCAAACCAGCGAGCAGTACTTC. Protein sequence: CASSPGQGQTSEQYF. The chain joins TRBV4-2 to TRBJ2-7; TRBD1 aligns across 9 bases. CDR1 and CDR2 (germline): LGHNA, YNFKEQ. Trimming cost V 4 bases and J 6 bases; bases outside gene matches: 10. This CDR3 has 15 residues.

In nucleotides, the CDR3 is TGTGCCAGCGCAAAGAGACAGGTCATGAACACCGGGGAGCTGTTTTTT. Protein product: CASAKRQVMNTGELFF. This chain connects TRBV6-6 to TRBJ2-2, with a possible D match to TRBD1 (6 bases). The CDR3 length is 16 residues. Per the germline V gene, CDR1 is MNHNY and CDR2 is SVGAGI (reference sequence). Trimming stripped 8 bases from V and 1 base from J, with 17 bases between.

This clone has only a few counts. The sample has other DNA sequences that encode this CDR3 too. V and J are TRBV6-6 and TRBJ1-5; the D is unclear. V was shortened by 0 bases and J by 3 bases, with 6 bases between the two germline ends. The CDR3 consists of 14 residues. Germline V gene sequence: CDR1 MNHNY, CDR2 SVGAGI (reference sequence). The CDR3 bases are TGTGCCAGCAGTTACTCGGAGGACAATCAGCCCCAGCATTTT. This sequence encodes CASSYSEDNQPQHF.